The 21 T cell receptor beta chains below all came from one sample that was sequenced in a study of cytomegalovirus exposure and HLA in healthy donors. Amplification used 60 Vbeta primers and 13 Jbeta primers. Generated by immunoSEQ multiplex PCR, the TCRdb table keeps only in-frame clones and is missing some. The repertoire holds fewer than 150,000 clones, with around 77% as singletons. The sample taken for sequencing was PBMCs. The receptors here all came from a human donor in good health.

This clone was observed a single time. The chain links TRBV7-3 to TRBJ2-5; no clear D gene. Germline V gene data show CDR1 as SGHTA and CDR2 as FQGTGA. The CDR3 has 13 residues. Trimming took off 4 bases at V and 9 bases at J, with 15 bases between the two ends. The CDR3 nucleotides read TGTGCCAGCAGCTCCCACAATGACCAGGCCCAGTACTTC. Its protein product is CASSSHNDQAQYF.

CDR3 DNA: TGTGCCAGCAAACCACTAGCTCTGCAAGAGACCCAGTACTTC. It specifies CASKPLALQETQYF. V is TRBV10-3 and J is TRBJ2-5; D is possibly TRBD2 (6 bases). The V end lost 10 bases, the J end lost 2 bases, and 17 bases lay between the germline ends. The CDR3 has 14 residues. CDR1 ENHRY and CDR2 SYGVKD come from the germline V gene.

The V gene is TRBV14, the J gene TRBJ2-4; possibly TRBD2 for D (6 bases). Germline V gene lookup returns CDR1 SGHDN and CDR2 FVKESK. The CDR3 is 18 residues long. V dropped 7 bases and J dropped 1 base, with 23 bases sitting between them. CDR3 amino acids: CASKVGGIYLEAKNIQYF. The CDR3 DNA follows: TGTGCCAGCAAGGTAGGCGGGATATACCTCGAGGCCAAAAACATTCAGTACTTC.

The chain couples TRBV7-2 to TRBJ1-2; the match to TRBD1 covers 7 bases. This CDR3 spans 15 amino acids. The germline V gene has CDR1 SGHTA and CDR2 FQGNSA. Unmatched junction bases numbered 12, after V lost 4 bases and J lost 7 bases. CDR3 DNA: TGTGCCAGCAGCTCGCAGACAGGGAGCTTGGGTGGCTACACCTTC. It yields the protein CASSSQTGSLGGYTF.

This clone has more than one count but fewer than ten. The chain employs TRBV5-1 and TRBJ1-2; possible D gene TRBD1, 6 bases. V lost 1 base, J lost 4 bases, and 14 bases lay in between. The CDR3 spans 15 residues. CDR1 SGHRS and CDR2 YFSETQ come from the germline V gene. The CDR3 DNA reads as TGCGCCAGCAGCTTGTCAGGGGCGTTGGGCTATGGCTACACCTTC. Translation: CASSLSGALGYGYTF.

The CDR3 protein is CAIRGTGRHNEQFF. The CDR3 region has the DNA TGTGCGATTAGGGGGACAGGGAGACACAATGAGCAGTTCTTC. V gene TRBV28 combines with J gene TRBJ2-1, with 9 nucleotides matching TRBD1. Germline CDR1 is MDHEN and CDR2 is SYDVKM. The CDR3 is made up of 14 amino acids.

V is TRBV11-2 and J is TRBJ2-1; no firm D call. This CDR3 contains 17 residues. Trimming removed 0 bases from V and 2 bases from J, with 14 bases in between. CDR1 and CDR2 (germline): SGHAT, FQNNGV. CDR3 bases: TGTGCCAGCAGCTTAGATCATGGGTCAGGCACCTACAATGAGCAGTTCTTC. Translated: CASSLDHGSGTYNEQFF.

The gene calls are TRBV30 and TRBJ2-7; D gene ambiguous. Germline V CDR1 and CDR2: GTSNPN, SVGIG (reference sequence). The length of the CDR3 is 14 residues. Between the trimmed V and J ends, which lost 7 bases and 0 bases, there was a span of 16 bases. The DNA of the CDR3 is TGTGCCTCTACGACTCCGCAGAGCTCCTACGAGCAGTACTTC. It encodes CASTTPQSSYEQYF.

The J gene is TRBJ1-4, the V gene TRBV7-9, with 12 nucleotides matching TRBD1. CDR1 and CDR2 (germline): SEHNR, FQNEAQ (reference sequence). Trimming took 0 bases from V and 8 from J; bases not matched to a gene: 7. This CDR3 region has 17 residues. In DNA, the CDR3 is TGTGCCAGCAGCTTAGCGGGGACAGGGGGCGGAGAGGAAAAACTGTTTTTT. Translating gives CASSLAGTGGGEEKLFF.

The rearrangement joins TRBV7-8 to TRBJ2-3; weak D call: TRBD2 (6 bases). CDR1 is SGHVS and CDR2 is FQNEAQ in the germline V gene. The V gene lost 1 base and the J gene lost 4 bases, with 15 bases spanning the gap. CDR3 length: 16 residues. As DNA, the CDR3 is TGTGCCAGCAGCTTAGTTGTGGGAGGTCCGGCAGATACGCAGTATTTT. It translates to CASSLVVGGPADTQYF.

V is TRBV19 and J is TRBJ2-6; possibly TRBD2 for D (5 bases). Germline V gene lookup returns CDR1 LNHDA and CDR2 SQIVND (reference sequence). Trimming took 5 bases from V and 1 from J, leaving 15 bases between them. The CDR3 loop spans 17 amino acids. The CDR3 DNA is TGTGCCAGTAGTTTATTACCCTCGGGATCTGGGGCCAACGTCCTGACTTTC. Its protein is CASSLLPSGSGANVLTF.

The rearrangement joins TRBV18 to TRBJ1-1; D gene ambiguous. Trimming left V 0 bases short and J 2 bases short, with 10 bases between. The germline V gene has CDR1 KGHSH and CDR2 LQKENI. The CDR3 extends over 15 amino acids. The CDR3 region has the DNA TGTGCCAGCTCACCACCGAGCAGACAAAACACTGAAGCTTTCTTT. This codes for CASSPPSRQNTEAFF.

This clone showed up just once. The chain couples TRBV11-2 to TRBJ2-2, with D maybe TRBD1 (5 bases). Trimming removed 3 bases at V and 2 bases at J, with 10 bases between. Germline lookup yields CDR1 SGHAT and CDR2 FQNNGV. The CDR3 runs 15 residues. The CDR3 spells CASSFWQGNTGELFF. The CDR3 nucleotides are TGTGCCAGCAGCTTCTGGCAGGGTAACACCGGGGAGCTGTTTTTT.

The CDR3 loop reads CASSLNSGSTGELFF. The CDR3 nucleotides are TGTGCCAGCAGTCTAAATAGCGGATCCACCGGGGAGCTGTTTTTT. This sequence joins TRBV6-4 and TRBJ2-2; D is perhaps TRBD2 (6 bases). Germline CDR1 and CDR2: MRHNA and SNTAGT. CDR3 size: 15 residues. Deletions cut 5 bases from V and 4 bases from J, with 14 bases between.

The chain joins TRBV6-4 to TRBJ1-1; no clear D gene. Trimming left V 8 bases short and J 6 bases short, with 10 bases between. The CDR3 has 11 residues. CDR1 and CDR2 (germline): MRHNA, SNTAGT. Written as DNA, the CDR3 is TGTGCCAGCTCCGCGGGTTCTGAAGCTTTCTTT. Amino acids: CASSAGSEAFF.

V usage is TRBV27 and J usage is TRBJ2-7; no reliable D call. CDR3 length: 13 amino acids. Germline V gene data show CDR1 as MNHEY and CDR2 as SMNVEV (reference sequence). With 5 bases removed from V and 4 bases from J, the gap between germline ends came to 12 bases. The CDR3 DNA follows: TGTGCCAGCAGTCCCTCCCGGAGATACGAGCAGTACTTC. Protein: CASSPSRRYEQYF.

The chain recombines TRBV7-3 with TRBJ2-7; 11 bases are a match to TRBD2. The V segment lost 4 bases and the J segment 2 bases; nucleotides outside the gene matches: 7. CDR1 and CDR2 from the germline V gene are SGHTA and FQGTGA. The CDR3 contains 16 residues. The chain's CDR3 is CASSYEGTSGTYEQYF. DNA for the CDR3: TGTGCCAGCAGCTATGAGGGGACTAGCGGTACCTACGAGCAGTACTTC.

Only a few counts were recorded for this clone. The chain joins TRBV27 to TRBJ2-1, with a possible D match to TRBD2 (5 bases). Trimming cost V 7 bases and J 4 bases, with 8 bases left between them. CDR1 is MNHEY and CDR2 is SMNVEV in the germline V gene (reference sequence). This CDR3 region has 12 residues. The CDR3 region is CASIGGYNEQFF. The CDR3 nucleotides are TGTGCCAGCATTGGCGGGTACAATGAGCAGTTCTTC.

V and J are TRBV2 and TRBJ2-7; weak D call: TRBD2 (6 bases). This CDR3 is built from 14 residues. Trimming removed 1 base from V and 3 bases from J, with 10 bases in between. Germline V lookup: CDR1 SNHLY, CDR2 FYNNEI. The CDR3 here is CASSEGGGFYEQYF. DNA of the CDR3: TGTGCCAGCAGTGAAGGTGGGGGGTTCTACGAGCAGTACTTC.

The chain links TRBV2 to TRBJ2-1; 8 bases agree with TRBD1. V was pared by 2 bases and J by 8 bases, with 8 bases of the junction left unmatched. Germline CDR1 reads SNHLY; CDR2 reads FYNNEI. The CDR3 is 15 amino acids. The CDR3 reads CASSERAGGQDEQFF. The CDR3 DNA is TGTGCCAGCAGTGAAAGGGCAGGGGGCCAGGATGAGCAGTTCTTC.

The V and J genes are TRBV29-1 and TRBJ2-7; D perhaps matches TRBD1 (7 bases). CDR3 length equals 21 residues. The V end lost 1 base, the J end lost 3 bases, and 34 bases lay between the germline ends. Germline V gene lookup returns CDR1 SQVTM and CDR2 ANQGSEA. CDR3 region: CSVEGTGEGLERAPRGYEQYF. CDR3 DNA sequence: TGCAGCGTTGAAGGGACAGGCGAGGGACTGGAGAGAGCCCCGAGGGGCTACGAGCAGTACTTC.